This T cell receptor beta chain was recorded in a study of a mutant IDH1 vaccine in newly diagnosed glioma (dated by TCRdb to the early 2020s). As for the study more broadly: Of the 32 treated patients, about 60% were male and approximately 40% were female, and the mean age was roughly 40 years. Six visits were used for peripheral blood collection: V03 (baseline), V05, V07, V10, V12 and V13. Before enrollment, most patients had been given radiochemotherapy with temozolomide as standard therapy, while the rest had received either radiotherapy alone or temozolomide alone. Longitudinal TCRB deep sequencing was performed for about two dozen treated patients wherever samples were available for exploratory analyses. Beyond this particular receptor, the publication reports: PBMC samples for TCRB deep sequencing were selected based on availability. The authors noted that analyses of patient blood samples could not be reproduced because of sample limitations. No apparent relationship was observed between pseudoprogression and alterations in the top peripheral T cell clonotypes detected by TCRB sequencing. Immune responses induced by the vaccine were seen in around 93% of patients across multiple MHC alleles.

The CDR3 starts with the cysteine, ends with the phenylalanine, and has 16 residues. The entry retains the CDR3 DNA only, 48 bases that are in frame from base 1. CDR1 MGHDK and CDR2 SYGVNS were looked up in the germline V gene. V gives up 6 bases and J gives up 6 bases, and the segment between their germline ends measures 24 bases. The intended sense of this specimen's time point label: baseline, week 1 (first vaccination visit). The sample's treatment or condition label, decoded: pre-vaccination baseline after standard-of-care therapy. All donors had newly diagnosed IDH1-mutant astrocytomas of WHO grade 3 or 4 that showed loss of nuclear ATRX. The samples were drawn from NOA16, a multicentre, single-arm, open-label phase I trial in Germany that tested a mutant IDH1 peptide vaccine in humans for the first time. For immunogenicity testing, the blood drawn at visit V03 was used as the baseline sample. The DNeasy Blood and Tissue Kit was used to extract genomic DNA from EDTA blood for TCRB sequencing.

The library was made by the immunoSEQ multiplex PCR assay. Rearranged TCR beta chain sequences were amplified using the hsTCRB Kit according to the manufacturer's protocol. An Illumina MiSeq was used to sequence the TCRB libraries. The study's own analysis went as follows. The kit vendor's proprietary platform handled demultiplexing, trimming and gene mapping. TCRdb limited this immuneACCESS table to in-frame rearrangements with V and J called. A share of clones is missing; checked studies link under half to unresolved V genes, and the rest is unexplained. V and J calls and clone size are copied from that table; D and trimming were computed from the DNA. The sample table shows about 67,000 clones, and around 83% are seen once. The ten largest make up roughly 4.4% of the sample. The table lists this clone with a count of one. The antigen it binds to is not known. Base qualities are not provided; no much larger clone lies one nucleotide away.

The sequence is built from TRBV25-1 and TRBJ2-7; the D gene remains uncertain. This TCR was recovered from a woman aged 18-29 years with glioma. Some clones in this sample may be carry-over from other donors' samples. This sample comprised peripheral blood mononuclear cells (PBMCs), obtained from a glioma patient treated with radiotherapy, temozolomide or both. DNA sequence: TGTGCCAGCAGGGACGCGTCGTTTGTTTCGCCTCGCGAGCAGTACTTC. It specifies CASRDASFVSPREQYF.